One and the same sample provided the 10 T cell receptor beta chains below, sequenced in a study of T cells in localized non-small cell lung cancer. Sequenced by immunoSEQ multiplex PCR; TCRdb stores in-frame clones only, minus some. This sample yields 15,000 to 20,000 clones, of which about 88% are seen a single time; roughly 8.1% belongs to the top ten. Material: peripheral blood, obtained before any cancer treatment. The source of these receptors is a man aged 40 to 70 with stage I lung adenocarcinoma.

The chain is built from TRBV6-5 and TRBJ2-1; no definite D call. The CDR3 extends over 13 amino acids. Trimming pared 6 bases from V and 7 bases from J, leaving 13 bases between. Germline V gene data show CDR1 as MNHEY and CDR2 as SVGAGI. CDR3 residues: CASRAGATNEQFF. The CDR3 DNA follows: TGTGCCAGCAGAGCCGGAGCCACGAATGAGCAGTTCTTC.

The V and J genes are TRBV9 and TRBJ2-3; D call uncertain. The CDR3 has 13 residues. Trimming pared 2 bases from V and 2 bases from J, leaving 6 bases between. The V gene's germline CDR1 is SGDLS and CDR2 YYNGEE. CDR3 region: CASSVQATDTQYF. The CDR3 coding sequence is TGTGCCAGCAGCGTCCAAGCCACAGATACGCAGTATTTT.

J is TRBJ2-2 and V is TRBV18; tentative D call: TRBD2 (6 bases). V was cut by 3 bases and J by 2 bases, with 13 bases left in between. Germline V gives CDR1 KGHSH, CDR2 LQKENI. This CDR3 has 16 amino acids. In DNA, the CDR3 is TGTGCCAGCTCACCTTACGGGGGTTCCAACACCGGGGAGCTGTTTTTT. It is translated as CASSPYGGSNTGELFF. Together with reference TRBV18 and TRBJ2-2, the CDR3 gives the full variable domain: NAGVMQNPRHLVRRRGQEARLRCSPMKGHSHVYWYRQLPEEGLKFMVYLQKENIIDESGMPKERFSAEFPKEGPSILRIQQVVRGDSAAYFCASSPYGGSNTGELFFGEGSRLTVL.

A note on this clone: The same CDR3 arises from other DNA sequences in this sample as well. V gene TRBV19 combines with J gene TRBJ1-5; TRBD1 is a possible D gene (5 bases). V lost 3 bases to trimming and J lost 5 bases, with 11 bases between them. The CDR3 covers 14 residues. The germline gives CDR1 LNHDA, CDR2 SQIVND (reference sequence). The CDR3 is CASSIWQGDQPQHF. The CDR3 DNA follows: TGTGCCAGTAGTATTTGGCAGGGAGATCAGCCCCAGCATTTT. Combining the CDR3 with reference TRBV19 and TRBJ1-5 gives the whole variable domain DGGITQSPKYLFRKEGQNVTLSCEQNLNHDAMYWYRQDPGQGLRLIYYSQIVNDFQKGDIAEGYSVSREKKESFPLTVTSAQKNPTAFYLCASSIWQGDQPQHFGDGTRLSIL.

V usage is TRBV19 and J usage is TRBJ2-7, with a weak D call TRBD1 (5 bases). The CDR3 totals 14 residues. Trimming pared 7 bases from V and 3 bases from J, leaving 16 bases between. Germline V gene lookup returns CDR1 LNHDA and CDR2 SQIVND (reference sequence). CDR3 loop: CASNYGASDYEQYF. CDR3 DNA sequence: TGTGCCAGTAATTATGGGGCCTCAGACTACGAGCAGTACTTC.

The chain carries TRBV6-5 and TRBJ2-7; D gene unclear. The V gene's germline CDR1 is MNHEY and CDR2 SVGAGI. V was trimmed by 2 bases and J by 2 bases, leaving 13 bases between them. This CDR3 region has 15 residues. The chain's CDR3 is CASSYGRTLTYEQYF. The CDR3 region has the DNA TGTGCCAGCAGTTACGGTAGGACCCTTACCTACGAGCAGTACTTC.

The chain is built from TRBV5-4 and TRBJ2-5, with D possibly being TRBD1 (6 bases). This CDR3 contains 15 residues. Trimming stripped 0 bases from V and 0 bases from J, with 9 bases between. The germline V gene encodes CDR1 SGHNT and CDR2 YYREEE (reference sequence). The CDR3 nucleotides are TGTGCCAGCAGCTTGGCAGGGGCGAACCAAGAGACCCAGTACTTC. Its protein is CASSLAGANQETQYF.

CDR3 sequence (DNA): TGTGCCAGCAGCCCGGCCGGGACTAGCTTCAATGAGCAGTTCTTC. Translated: CASSPAGTSFNEQFF. The chain combines TRBV11-2 with TRBJ2-1; 9 bases agree with TRBD2. This CDR3 is 15 amino acids long. Unmatched junction bases numbered 8, after V lost 5 bases and J lost 6 bases. CDR1 and CDR2 (germline): SGHAT, FQNNGV.

This chain joins TRBV7-8 and TRBJ1-2, with 8 bases matching TRBD1. The CDR3 runs 12 residues. The V gene end was trimmed by 7 bases and the J gene end by 8 bases; junction bases not matched to a gene: 6. Germline CDR1 reads SGHVS; CDR2 reads FQNEAQ. CDR3 DNA sequence: TGTGCCAGCACCACGACAGGGGAAGGCTACACCTTC. Translation: CASTTTGEGYTF.

The J gene is TRBJ2-7, the V gene TRBV5-4; D is ambiguous. V was clipped by 7 bases and J by 7 bases, with 15 bases between them. The germline V gene has CDR1 SGHNT and CDR2 YYREEE (reference sequence). The CDR3 is made up of 12 amino acids. Here the CDR3 reads CASSEARSEQYF. CDR3 bases: TGTGCCAGCTCCGAGGCGCGGAGTGAGCAGTACTTC. Looking up the rest from reference TRBV5-4 and TRBJ2-7 gives the full variable domain: ETGVTQSPTHLIKTRGQQVTLRCSSQSGHNTVSWYQQALGQGPQFIFQYYREEENGRGNFPPRFSGLQFPNYSSELNVNALELDDSALYLCASSEARSEQYFGPGTRLTVT.